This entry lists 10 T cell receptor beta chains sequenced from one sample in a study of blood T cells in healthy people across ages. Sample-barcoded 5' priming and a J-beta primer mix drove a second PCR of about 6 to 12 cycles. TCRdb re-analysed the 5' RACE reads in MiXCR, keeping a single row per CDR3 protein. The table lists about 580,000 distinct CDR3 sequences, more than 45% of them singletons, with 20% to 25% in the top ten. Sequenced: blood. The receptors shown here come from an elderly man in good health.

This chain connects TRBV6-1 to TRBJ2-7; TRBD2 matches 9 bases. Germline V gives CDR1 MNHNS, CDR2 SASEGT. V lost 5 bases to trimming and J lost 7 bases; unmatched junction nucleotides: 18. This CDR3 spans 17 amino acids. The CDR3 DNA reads TGTGCCAGCAGTCTCCAGCGGGAGGTCTATACCTACAGTGAGCAGTACTTC. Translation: CASSLQREVYTYSEQYF.

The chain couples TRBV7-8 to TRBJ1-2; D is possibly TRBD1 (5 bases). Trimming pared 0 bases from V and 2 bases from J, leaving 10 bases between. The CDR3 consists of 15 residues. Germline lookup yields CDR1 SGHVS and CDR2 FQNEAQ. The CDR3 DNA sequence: TGTGCCAGCAGCTTAGCGCTTGACAGCAACTATGGCTACACCTTC. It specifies CASSLALDSNYGYTF. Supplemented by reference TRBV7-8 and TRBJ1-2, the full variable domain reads GAGVSQSPRYKVAKRGQDVALRCDPISGHVSLFWYQQALGQGPEFLTYFQNEAQLDKSGLPSDRFFAERPEGSVSTLKIQRTQQEDSAVYLCASSLALDSNYGYTFGSGTRLTVV.

The DNA for the CDR3 is TGTGCCAGCAGCCCGACTAGCGGGAACACCGGGGAGCTGTTTTTT. This encodes CASSPTSGNTGELFF. The rearrangement joins TRBV7-2 to TRBJ2-2; 9 bases are shared with TRBD2. The germline V gene encodes CDR1 SGHTA and CDR2 FQGNSA. V shed 5 bases and J 1 base; nucleotides not matched to a gene: 2. The CDR3 length is 15 residues.

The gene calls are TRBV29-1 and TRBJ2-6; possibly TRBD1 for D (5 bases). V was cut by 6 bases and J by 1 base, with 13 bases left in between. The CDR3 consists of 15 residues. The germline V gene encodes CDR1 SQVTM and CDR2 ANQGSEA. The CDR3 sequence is CSVKKAGSGANVLTF. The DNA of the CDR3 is TGCAGCGTCAAGAAAGCAGGGTCTGGGGCCAACGTCCTGACTTTC.

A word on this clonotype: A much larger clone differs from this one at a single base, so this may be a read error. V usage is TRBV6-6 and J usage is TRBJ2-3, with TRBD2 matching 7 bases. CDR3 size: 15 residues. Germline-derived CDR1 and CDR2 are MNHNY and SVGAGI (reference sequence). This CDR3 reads CASSYSRLAADTQCF. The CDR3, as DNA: TGTGCCAGCAGTTACTCGAGGCTAGCGGCAGATACGCAGTGTTTT.

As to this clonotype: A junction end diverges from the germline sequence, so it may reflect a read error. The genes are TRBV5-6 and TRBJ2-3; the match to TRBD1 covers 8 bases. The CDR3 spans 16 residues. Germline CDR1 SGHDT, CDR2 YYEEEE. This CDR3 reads CASSLRGGQGTDMQYF. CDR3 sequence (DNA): TGTGCCAGCAGCCTAAGGGGAGGACAGGGCACAGATATGCAGTATTTT.

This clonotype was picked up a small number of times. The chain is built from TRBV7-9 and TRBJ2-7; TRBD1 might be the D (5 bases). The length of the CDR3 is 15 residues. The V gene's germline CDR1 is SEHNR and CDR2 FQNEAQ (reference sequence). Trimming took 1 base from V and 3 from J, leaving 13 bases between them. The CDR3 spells CASSLGAGLNYEQYF. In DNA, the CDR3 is TGTGCCAGCAGCTTAGGTGCAGGGCTAAACTACGAGCAGTACTTC.

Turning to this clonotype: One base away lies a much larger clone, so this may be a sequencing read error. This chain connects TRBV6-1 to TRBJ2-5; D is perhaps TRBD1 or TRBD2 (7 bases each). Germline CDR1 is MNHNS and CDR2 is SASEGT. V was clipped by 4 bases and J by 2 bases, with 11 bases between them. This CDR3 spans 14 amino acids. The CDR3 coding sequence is TGTGCCAGCAGTGGGGGGGGACAGCAAGAGACCCAGTACTTC. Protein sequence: CASSGGGQQETQYF.

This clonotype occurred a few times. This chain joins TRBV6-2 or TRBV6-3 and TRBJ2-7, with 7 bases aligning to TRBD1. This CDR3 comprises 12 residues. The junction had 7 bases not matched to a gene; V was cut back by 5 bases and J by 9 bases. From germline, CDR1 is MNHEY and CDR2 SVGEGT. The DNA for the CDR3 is TGTGCCAGCAGTCCCCGGGGACAGTTGCAGTACTTC. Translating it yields CASSPRGQLQYF.

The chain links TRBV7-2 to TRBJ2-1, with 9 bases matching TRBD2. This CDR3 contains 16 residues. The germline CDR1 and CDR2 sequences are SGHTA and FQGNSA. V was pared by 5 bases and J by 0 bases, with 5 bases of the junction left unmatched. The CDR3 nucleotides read TGTGCCAGCAGCATGGGGCGGGGGGGCTCCTACAATGAGCAGTTCTTC. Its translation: CASSMGRGGSYNEQFF.